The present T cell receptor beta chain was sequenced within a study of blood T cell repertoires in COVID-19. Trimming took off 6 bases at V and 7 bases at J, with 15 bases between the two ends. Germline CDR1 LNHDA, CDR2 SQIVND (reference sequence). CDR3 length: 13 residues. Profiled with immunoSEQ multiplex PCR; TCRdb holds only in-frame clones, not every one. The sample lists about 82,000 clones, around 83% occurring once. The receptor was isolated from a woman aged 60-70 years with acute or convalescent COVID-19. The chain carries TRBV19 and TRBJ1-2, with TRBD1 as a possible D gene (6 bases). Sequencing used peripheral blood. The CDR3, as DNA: TGTGCCAGTAGCCCTACAGGGTATGCTGGCTACACCTTC. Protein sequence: CASSPTGYAGYTF.